This TCR beta chain was identified during a study of cytomegalovirus exposure and HLA in healthy donors. The PCR used 60 Vbeta and 13 Jbeta primers. Data came from immunoSEQ multiplex PCR; TCRdb stores just in-frame clones and leaves some out. The sample includes approximately 210,000 clones, about four fifths seen only once; the top ten take roughly 1.1%. The V segment lost 5 bases and the J segment 5 bases; nucleotides outside the gene matches: 5. In germline, CDR1 is SGHTA, CDR2 FQGNSA. The CDR3 is 13 amino acids. V usage is TRBV7-2 and J usage is TRBJ1-2, with 7 bases matching TRBD1. The clonotype comes from a woman aged 40 to 50 in good health and CMV-seronegative. Source material: PBMCs. The CDR3 here is CASSRTGPYGYTF. Written as DNA, the CDR3 is TGTGCCAGCAGCCGGACAGGCCCTTATGGCTACACCTTC.